These 2 T cell receptor beta chains were all obtained from the same sample, sequenced in a study of blood T cell repertoires in COVID-19. TCRdb's table, derived via immunoSEQ multiplex PCR, lists solely in-frame clones and lacks some. Altogether 190,000 or so clones are present, approximately 86% being singletons, with the ten largest covering less than 3.5%. The source material was peripheral blood. The receptor set was obtained from a woman under 40 with active or convalescent COVID-19.

The genes are TRBV11-2 and TRBJ1-1; the match to TRBD1 covers 9 bases. This CDR3 has 13 residues. CDR1 is SGHAT and CDR2 is FQNNGV in the germline V gene. J was trimmed by 5 bases and V by 5 bases; bases with no gene match: 3. The CDR3 loop is CASSTQGATEAFF. CDR3 bases: TGTGCCAGCAGCACACAGGGGGCAACTGAAGCTTTCTTT. Full variable domain (rest looked up from reference TRBV11-2 and TRBJ1-1): EAGVAQSPRYKIIEKRQSVAFWCNPISGHATLYWYQQILGQGPKLLIQFQNNGVVDDSQLPKDRFSAERLKGVDSTLKIQPAKLEDSAVYLCASSTQGATEAFFGQGTRLTVV.

The chain employs TRBV12-3 or TRBV12-4 and TRBJ1-1; D gene unclear. This CDR3 has 13 amino acids. V was cut by 11 bases and J by 0 bases, with 13 bases left in between. CDR3 sequence: CASSPGMNTEAFF. The CDR3, as DNA: TGTGCCTCTTCCCCGGGGATGAACACTGAAGCTTTCTTT.